Detailed here is one TCR beta chain. Based on its abundance in the sample, this clonotype is large (0.1 to 1%). What antigen it recognizes has not been identified. It has no much larger one-base neighbor in the sample; base qualities were not kept. This sample stems from a study of vaccination and CD4 T cells after COVID-19 (dated by TCRdb to between 2021 and 2022). Background for the entire study: The convalescent cohort comprised six males and four females, including two Hispanic individuals, seven Caucasians, two Asians and one multiracial person. At the TCR clonotype level, an earlier paper using these donors assessed memory CD4+ T cell crossreactivity between SARS-CoV-2 and common cold coronavirus spike proteins. Post-COVID blood samples were collected from convalescent patients a median of about 92 days after diagnosis, with a range of roughly 30 to 161 days. Participants received two doses of either the Pfizer-BioNTech BNT162b2 vaccine (n=8) or the Moderna mRNA-1273 vaccine (n=2). The spike-specific CD4+ TCR repertoire was compared before and after mRNA vaccination in over 9 COVID-19 convalescent patients and a handful of infection-naive healthy vaccine recipients. The time from the second vaccine dose to post-vaccine blood sampling had a median of roughly 77 days and ranged from about 12 to 250 days. In control cultures, a CEFX viral epitope pool was used as positive control, an HIV-1 Nef peptide pool was used as negative control, or no peptide was added. For stimulating the cultures, overlapping spike peptide pools were used, derived from SARS-CoV-2 as well as from the common cold coronaviruses HCoV-NL63, HCoV-OC43 and HCoV-229E.

On the study overall, not on this receptor specifically: Of the vaccine-specific clones in convalescent patients, 304 of 307, or nearly all, reacted only to SARS-CoV-2 spike and did not cross-react with common cold coronaviruses. Among convalescent patients, a median about 87% of the SARS-CoV-2-reactive clones seen after vaccination appeared only after vaccination, which suggests priming specific to the vaccine. Although the median number of SARS-CoV-2-reactive clonotypes went up from fewer than 25 after infection to approximately 40 after vaccination, the increase was not significant. The study included relatively few convalescent patients and did not analyze early timepoints after natural infection.

The library was produced with PCR. TCR sequencing of DNA from cultured CD4+ T cells used the Oncomine TCR Beta short-read assay at the Johns Hopkins FTIC core. Genomic DNA was extracted from the cultured CD4+ T cells with the QIAamp micro DNA kit. Oncomine TCR Beta libraries from cultured CD4+ T cells were pooled with unique dual indexes and sequenced on an Illumina iSeq 100. The source study handled its data this way. Non-productive sequences were removed, and CDR3s not starting with C, not ending with F or W, or shorter than 7 amino acids were discarded. Antigen-specific clonotypes were identified with the MANAFEST web application by comparing peptide-stimulated wells with reference and other culture wells. For a clone to be called positive, the clone needed an FDR below 0.05, an odds ratio above 5, and a productive frequency above 0.1% in at least two of three replicate wells. Clonotypes that were significantly expanded in both SARS-CoV-2 spike wells and at least one common cold coronavirus spike condition were defined as cross-reactive. CDR3 homology was assessed with Levenshtein distances (stringdist) and unrooted phylogenetic trees (ape) in R version 3.6.1. TCRdb redid the processing of the public reads, applying fastp at Q25 and MiXCR, and retained in-frame beta chains. Entries that share a CDR3 protein sequence are merged under the most common genes and DNA. V and J calls and clone size were set by TCRdb, not the authors. Counted in this sample were some 7,000 distinct CDR3 sequences; 25% to 35% of them appeared once. The ten biggest clones cover approximately 30% of the sample.

Interpreted using the paper, the treatment or condition label stands for: approximately nine-day PBMC culture with coronavirus spike peptide pools or control peptides (ViraFEST assay). CD4+ T cells from unexposed donors were collected before the COVID-19 pandemic (2011-2018). The study used the ViraFEST assay, which expanded antigen-specific T cells with peptide pools and then identified expanded clonotypes by TCR sequencing. PBMCs were cultured at around 2 million per well in IMDM supplemented with roughly 5% human AB serum and around 10 IU/ml IL-2, with about 11 ug/ml peptide pools added. On days 3 and 7, half of the culture medium was replaced with fresh IL-2-containing medium. After 10 days of culture, CD4+ T cells were isolated by negative selection with the EasySep CD4+ T cell isolation kit. Unexposed donor CD4+ T cells were tested for reactivity to SARS-CoV-2 S and N and four common cold coronavirus spike pools, as cell number allowed. Ficoll-Paque Plus gradient centrifugation was used to isolate PBMCs from whole blood, and the isolated PBMCs were then either used fresh or cryopreserved at -140C. In general, triplicate wells were set up for every culture condition. The leukapheresis product for the unexposed donors was obtained through commercial purchase.

The CDR3 covers 13 residues, taking in both the cysteine and the phenylalanine. Only CDR3 DNA is held: 39 bases, read in frame from base 1. V is shortened by 3 bases, J by 7 bases, and the region joining them spans 12 bases. CDR1 and CDR2, per the germline V gene (reference sequence), are MNHEY and SMNVEV. The specimen sequenced was CD4+ T cells from blood, cultured in vitro. The rearrangement joined TRBV27 to TRBJ1-2; no D gene is confidently identified. This TCR was sampled from a human donor in good health. The nucleotides are TGTGCCAGCAGTTTGACGGGAAAAGGTGGCTACACCTTC. Translated, it gives CASSLTGKGGYTF.